This T cell receptor (beta chain) was recorded in a study of blood T cell repertoires in COVID-19. In the study overall: Samples taken during acute and convalescent COVID-19 were collected in the United States, Italy and Spain.

This CDR3 contains 15 residues. Germline loops: CDR1 SGHDT, CDR2 YYEEEE. The V and J ends lost 4 bases and 2 bases, in that order; junction bases with no gene match: 4. Original processing notes: It was from reference gene primer amplification that nucleated cell counts were estimated. Clones were sequenced by immunoSEQ multiplex PCR, and TCRdb holds only the in-frame ones, with some missing. That table gives V, J and clone size, and the DNA gave D and trimming. Among 390,000 or so clones listed, about nine tenths were seen once. With regard to this clone: Distinct nucleotide sequences in the sample also encode this CDR3.

V gene TRBV5-6 combines with J gene TRBJ1-5; 9 positions match TRBD1. This TCR came from a woman in her twenties or thirties with active or convalescent COVID-19. Input material: peripheral blood. The CDR3 sequence: CASSKTGGGNQPQHF. Here the CDR3 DNA reads TGTGCCAGCAGCAAGACAGGGGGGGGCAATCAGCCCCAGCATTTT. Full variable domain (rest looked up from reference TRBV5-6 and TRBJ1-5): DAGVTQSPTHLIKTRGQQVTLRCSPKSGHDTVSWYQQALGQGPQFIFQYYEEEERQRGNFPDRFSGHQFPNYSSELNVNALLLGDSALYLCASSKTGGGNQPQHFGDGTRLSIL.